The next 11 T cell receptor beta chains were all read from a single sample in a study of identical twins. TCRdb re-analysed the 5' RACE reads in MiXCR, keeping a single row per CDR3 protein. The repertoire has roughly 690,000 distinct CDR3 sequences, 21% of them found once; the top ten carry over 4%. Separately, the same data were catalogued under a study of T cells expressing NK-cell markers.

Sequenced sample: PBMCs. All receptors come from a woman aged 18-30 years in good health.

Only one count was recorded for this clonotype. The chain links TRBV6-5 to TRBJ2-4; no definite D call. Germline lookup yields CDR1 MNHEY and CDR2 SVGAGI. The CDR3 sequence is 16 residues long. Trimming removed 0 bases from V and 0 bases from J, with 9 bases in between. In DNA, the CDR3 is TGTGCCAGCAGTTACTCGAGTAATTCAGCCAAAAACATTCAGTACTTC. It codes for CASSYSSNSAKNIQYF.

J is TRBJ2-2 and V is TRBV12-3 or TRBV12-4, with D tentatively TRBD1 or TRBD2 (6 bases each). Between the trimmed V and J ends, which lost 8 bases and 5 bases, there was a span of 15 bases. The CDR3 length is 14 residues. The CDR3 nucleotides are TGTGCCAGCGCAATCCAGGGGAGGACCGGGGAGCTGTTTTTT. Residues: CASAIQGRTGELFF.

The chain links TRBV12-3 or TRBV12-4 to TRBJ2-3, with D possibly TRBD2 on 5 matching bases. The CDR3 is made up of 16 amino acids. Trimming shortened V by 5 bases and J by 6 bases, and 21 bases separated the two germline ends. The CDR3 DNA is TGTGCCAGCAGTCACCCCTTGGGGAGTTCCAGCGATACGCAGTATTTT. It encodes CASSHPLGSSSDTQYF.

This clonotype was observed at least ten times. The chain employs TRBV10-2 and TRBJ2-7; D unresolved. Trimming stripped 7 bases from V and 1 base from J, with 8 bases between. The CDR3 has 12 amino acids. CDR1 WSHSY and CDR2 SAAADI come from the germline V gene. The CDR3 protein is CASTSRSYEQYF. Here the CDR3 DNA reads TGCGCCAGCACCAGCCGGTCCTACGAGCAGTACTTC.

This clonotype was seen ten or more times. The chain combines TRBV20-1 with TRBJ2-7; no firm D call. The V gene lost 2 bases and the J gene lost 4 bases, with 12 bases spanning the gap. This CDR3 contains 13 residues. From germline, CDR1 is DFQATT and CDR2 SNEGSKA (reference sequence). CDR3 DNA: TGCAGTGCTAGACCCCCCAGCCGGTACGAGCAGTACTTC. This encodes CSARPPSRYEQYF.

This clonotype was found a few times. The chain combines TRBV27 with TRBJ2-7; D is uncertain. There are 8 residues in the CDR3. V was cut by 8 bases and J by 12 bases, with 8 bases left in between. Germline V CDR1 and CDR2: MNHEY, SMNVEV (reference sequence). CDR3 sequence (DNA): TGTGCCAGCTCATGGAGGTACTTC. It translates to CASSWRYF.

This chain joins TRBV12-3 or TRBV12-4 and TRBJ2-1; tentatively, D is TRBD1 (5 bases). Trimming stripped 6 bases from V and 1 base from J, with 10 bases between. The CDR3 length is 14 residues. This chain's CDR3 is CASSQGISYNEQFF. The CDR3 region has the DNA TGTGCCAGCAGCCAGGGTATTTCCTACAATGAGCAGTTCTTC.

This clonotype has more than one count but fewer than ten. The chain employs TRBV12-3 or TRBV12-4 and TRBJ1-4; 9 bases are a match to TRBD1. The CDR3 length is 14 residues. The junction had 7 bases not matched to a gene; V was cut back by 6 bases and J by 8 bases. The CDR3 bases are TGTGCCAGCAGACCGGGACAGGGAGTCGAAAAACTGTTTTTT. Amino acids: CASRPGQGVEKLFF.

This clonotype was recorded at least ten times. Sequence at one end of the junction differs from germline and may be a read error. The chain joins TRBV12-3 or TRBV12-4 to TRBJ2-5; TRBD1 agrees at 7 bases. This CDR3 region has 13 residues. CDR3 loop: CASSLGGEETQYF. CDR3 nucleotides: TGTGCCAGCAGCTTAGGGGGCGAAGAGACCCAGTACTTC.

The chain links TRBV10-3 to TRBJ2-5, with 9 bases that match TRBD2. V trimming: 5 bases; J trimming: 4 bases; junction bases outside the gene matches: 11. Germline V lookup: CDR1 ENHRY, CDR2 SYGVKD. The CDR3 extends over 16 amino acids. This chain's CDR3 is CAISPSGTSLVETQYF. The DNA of the CDR3 is TGTGCCATCAGTCCGTCCGGGACTAGCTTAGTAGAGACCCAGTACTTC.

This clonotype was found a few times. The V and J genes are TRBV20-1 and TRBJ2-3; no definite D call. The V gene lost 5 bases and the J gene lost 4 bases, with 7 bases spanning the gap. This CDR3 has 11 amino acids. Germline CDR1 is DFQATT and CDR2 is SNEGSKA (reference sequence). In nucleotides, the CDR3 is TGCAGTGCTGAACGTTCAGATACGCAGTATTTT. It is translated as CSAERSDTQYF.